The clone carrying this T cell receptor (beta chain) has only a few counts. Its antigen is undetermined. These data come from a study of T-cell memory formation after mild COVID-19. Study-level information: Largely donor-specific TCR clusters were found.

The authors produced TCR alpha and TCR beta cDNA libraries with sample barcodes and UMIs by 5'RACE using constant-segment primers. Using its own MiXCR run on the 5' RACE reads, TCRdb lists one record per CDR3 protein. The sample yields about 430,000 distinct CDR3 sequences, approximately 25% seen once. Whole-study results and caveats: Mostly located in CM and EM were contracting CD4+ clones, with contracting CD8+ clones located in EMRA. Nothing showed for sure that second-wave clones peaking on day 37 were SARS-CoV-2 specific.

The length of the CDR3 is 19 residues. The junction had 10 bases not matched to a gene; V was cut back by 2 bases and J by 1 base. CDR1 and CDR2 (germline): SGHVS, FQNEAQ. This clonotype was obtained from an adult woman who had mild COVID-19 (a few samples of this study predate the infection). Cell type and time point are not known. The sequenced material came from PBMCs or a T cell subset sorted from them (not recorded which). The chain employs TRBV7-8 and TRBJ1-5; TRBD1 matches at 11 bases. Here the CDR3 DNA reads TGTGCCAGCAGCTTACCGCGGACAGGGGGCCACGAAAGCAATCAGCCCCAGCATTTT. Protein product: CASSLPRTGGHESNQPQHF. The complete variable domain, with remaining parts taken from reference TRBV7-8 and TRBJ1-5, reads GAGVSQSPRYKVAKRGQDVALRCDPISGHVSLFWYQQALGQGPEFLTYFQNEAQLDKSGLPSDRFFAERPEGSVSTLKIQRTQQEDSAVYLCASSLPRTGGHESNQPQHFGDGTRLSIL.